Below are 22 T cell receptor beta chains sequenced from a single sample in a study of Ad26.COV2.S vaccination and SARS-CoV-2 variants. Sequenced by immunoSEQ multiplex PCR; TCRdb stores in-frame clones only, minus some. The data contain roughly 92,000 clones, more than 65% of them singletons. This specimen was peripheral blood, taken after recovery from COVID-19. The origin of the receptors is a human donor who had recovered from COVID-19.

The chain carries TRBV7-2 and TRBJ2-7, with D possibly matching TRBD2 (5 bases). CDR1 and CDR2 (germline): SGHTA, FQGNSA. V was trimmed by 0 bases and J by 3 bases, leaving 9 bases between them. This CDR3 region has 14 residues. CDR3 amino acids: CASSLAGKVYEQYF. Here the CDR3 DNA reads TGTGCCAGCAGCTTAGCCGGGAAGGTCTACGAGCAGTACTTC.

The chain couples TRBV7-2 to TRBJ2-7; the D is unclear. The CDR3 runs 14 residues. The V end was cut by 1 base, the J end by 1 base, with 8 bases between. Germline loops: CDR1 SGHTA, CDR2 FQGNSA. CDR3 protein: CASSLGGRSYEQYF. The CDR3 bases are TGTGCCAGCAGCTTAGGTGGCCGGTCCTACGAGCAGTACTTC.

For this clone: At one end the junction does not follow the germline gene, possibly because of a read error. CDR3 sequence (DNA): TGTGCCAGTAGCAAGGACAGGGTAAAGATCTCTTTT. This encodes CASSKDRVKISF. The chain joins TRBV19 to TRBJ1-4, with TRBD1 matching over 8 bases. The CDR3 is 12 residues long. Per the germline V gene, CDR1 is LNHDA and CDR2 is SQIVND (reference sequence).

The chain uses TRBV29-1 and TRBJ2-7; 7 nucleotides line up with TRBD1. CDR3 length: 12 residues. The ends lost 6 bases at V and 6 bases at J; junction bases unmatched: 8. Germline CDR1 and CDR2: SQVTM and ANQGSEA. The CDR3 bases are TGCAGCGTCGTACAGGGGTCTAGCGAGCAGTACTTC. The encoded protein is CSVVQGSSEQYF.

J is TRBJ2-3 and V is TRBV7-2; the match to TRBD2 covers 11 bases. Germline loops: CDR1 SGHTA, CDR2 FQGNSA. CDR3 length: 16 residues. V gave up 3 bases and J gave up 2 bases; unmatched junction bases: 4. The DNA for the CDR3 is TGTGCCAGCAGCTTTCTAGCGGGAGGATACACAGATACGCAGTATTTT. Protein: CASSFLAGGYTDTQYF.

CDR3 nucleotides: TGTGCCAGCAGCCGGAGAAGACTAGCGGGATATGAGACCCAGTACTTC. This sequence encodes CASSRRRLAGYETQYF. The V and J genes are TRBV7-8 and TRBJ2-5, with 11 bases fitting TRBD2. V trimming: 5 bases; J trimming: 5 bases; junction bases outside the gene matches: 10. Germline V gives CDR1 SGHVS, CDR2 FQNEAQ. This CDR3 has 16 amino acids.

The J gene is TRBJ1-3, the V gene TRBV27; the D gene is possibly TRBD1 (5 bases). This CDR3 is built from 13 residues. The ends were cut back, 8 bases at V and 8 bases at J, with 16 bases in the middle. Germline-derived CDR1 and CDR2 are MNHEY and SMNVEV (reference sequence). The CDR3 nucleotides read TGTGCCAGCTCGTGGCAGCTGGGGGACACCATATATTTT. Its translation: CASSWQLGDTIYF.

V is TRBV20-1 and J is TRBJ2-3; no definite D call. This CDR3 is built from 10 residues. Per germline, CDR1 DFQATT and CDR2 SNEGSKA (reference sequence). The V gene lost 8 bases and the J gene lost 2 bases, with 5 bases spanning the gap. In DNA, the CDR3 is TGCAGTCCGTACACAGATACGCAGTATTTT. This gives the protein CSPYTDTQYF.

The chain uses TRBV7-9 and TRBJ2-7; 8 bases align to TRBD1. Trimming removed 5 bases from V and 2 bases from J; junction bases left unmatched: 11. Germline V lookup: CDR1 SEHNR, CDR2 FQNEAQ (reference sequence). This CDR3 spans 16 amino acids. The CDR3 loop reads CASSQGTGRDAYEQYF. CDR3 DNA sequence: TGTGCCAGCAGCCAAGGGACAGGACGAGACGCCTACGAGCAGTACTTC.

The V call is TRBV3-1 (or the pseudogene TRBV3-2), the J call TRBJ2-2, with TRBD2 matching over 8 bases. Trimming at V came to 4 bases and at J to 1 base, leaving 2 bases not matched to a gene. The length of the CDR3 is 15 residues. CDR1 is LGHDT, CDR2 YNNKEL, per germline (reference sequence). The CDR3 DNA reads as TGTGCCAGCAGCCGAAGCGGGAGGAACACCGGGGAGCTGTTTTTT. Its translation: CASSRSGRNTGELFF.

CDR3 nucleotides: TGTGCCAGCGCCTCTTTCGATGAGCAGTTCTTC. This encodes CASASFDEQFF. The chain has TRBV28 and TRBJ2-1; D is unclear. The CDR3 runs 11 residues. Germline-derived CDR1 and CDR2 are MDHEN and SYDVKM. The V and J ends lost 8 bases and 8 bases respectively, with 10 bases between them.

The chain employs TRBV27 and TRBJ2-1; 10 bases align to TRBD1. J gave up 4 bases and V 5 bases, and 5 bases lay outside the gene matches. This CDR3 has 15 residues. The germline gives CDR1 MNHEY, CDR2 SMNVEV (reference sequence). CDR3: CASSGDRGIYNEQFF. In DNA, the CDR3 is TGTGCCAGCAGTGGGGACAGGGGAATTTACAATGAGCAGTTCTTC.

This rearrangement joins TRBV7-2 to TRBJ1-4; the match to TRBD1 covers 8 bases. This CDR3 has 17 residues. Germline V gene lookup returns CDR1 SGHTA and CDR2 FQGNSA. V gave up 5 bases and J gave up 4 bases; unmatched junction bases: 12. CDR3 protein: CASSITGTGSLNEKLFF. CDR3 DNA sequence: TGTGCCAGCAGCATAACCGGGACAGGAAGCCTTAATGAAAAACTGTTTTTT.

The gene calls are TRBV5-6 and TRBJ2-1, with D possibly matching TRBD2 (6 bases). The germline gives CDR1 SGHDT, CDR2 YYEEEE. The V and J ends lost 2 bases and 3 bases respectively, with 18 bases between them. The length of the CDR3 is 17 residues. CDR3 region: CASSFEDPGALYNEQFF. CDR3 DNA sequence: TGTGCCAGCAGCTTCGAGGACCCGGGAGCACTCTACAATGAGCAGTTCTTC.

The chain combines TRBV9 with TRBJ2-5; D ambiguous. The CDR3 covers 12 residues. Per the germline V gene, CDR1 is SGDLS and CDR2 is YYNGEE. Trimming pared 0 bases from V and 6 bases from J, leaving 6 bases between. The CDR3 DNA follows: TGTGCCAGCAGCGTAGATACGCAGACCCAGTACTTC. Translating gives CASSVDTQTQYF.

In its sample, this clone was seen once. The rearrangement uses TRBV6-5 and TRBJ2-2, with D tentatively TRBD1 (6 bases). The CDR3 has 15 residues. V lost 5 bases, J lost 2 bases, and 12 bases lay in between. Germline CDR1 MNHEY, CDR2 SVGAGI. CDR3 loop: CASSRPGHNTGELFF. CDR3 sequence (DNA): TGTGCCAGCAGTAGGCCGGGACATAACACCGGGGAGCTGTTTTTT.

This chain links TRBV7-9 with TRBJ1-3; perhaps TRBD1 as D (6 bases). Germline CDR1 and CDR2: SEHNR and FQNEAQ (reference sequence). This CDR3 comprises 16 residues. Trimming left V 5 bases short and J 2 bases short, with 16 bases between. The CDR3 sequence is CASSLPGQPTGNTIYF. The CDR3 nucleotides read TGTGCCAGCAGCCTTCCGGGACAACCTACTGGAAACACCATATATTTT.

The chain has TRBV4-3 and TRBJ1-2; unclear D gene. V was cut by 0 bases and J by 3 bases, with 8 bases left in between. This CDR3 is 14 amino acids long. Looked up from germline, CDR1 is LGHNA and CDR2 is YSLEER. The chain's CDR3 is CASSQDYGDYGYTF. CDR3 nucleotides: TGCGCCAGCAGCCAAGATTACGGGGACTATGGCTACACCTTC.

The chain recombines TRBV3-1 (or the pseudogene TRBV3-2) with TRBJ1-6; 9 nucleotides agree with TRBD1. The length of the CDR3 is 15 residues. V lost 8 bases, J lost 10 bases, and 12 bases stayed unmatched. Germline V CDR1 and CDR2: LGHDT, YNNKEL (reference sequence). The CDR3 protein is CASLRGTGRQSPLHF. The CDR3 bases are TGTGCCAGCCTTCGGGGGACAGGGAGACAATCACCCCTCCACTTT.

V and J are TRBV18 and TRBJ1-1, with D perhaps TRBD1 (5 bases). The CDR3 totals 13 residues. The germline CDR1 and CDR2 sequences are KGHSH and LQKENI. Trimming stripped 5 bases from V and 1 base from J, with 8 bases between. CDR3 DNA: TGTGCCAGCTCAGAAACAGGGAACACTGAAGCTTTCTTT. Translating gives CASSETGNTEAFF.

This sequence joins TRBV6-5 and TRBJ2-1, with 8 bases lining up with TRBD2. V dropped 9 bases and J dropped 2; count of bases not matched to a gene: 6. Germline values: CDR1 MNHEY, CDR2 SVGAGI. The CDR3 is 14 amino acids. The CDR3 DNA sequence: TGTGCCAGTTCAACTAGCGGAGCCTACAATGAGCAGTTCTTC. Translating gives CASSTSGAYNEQFF.

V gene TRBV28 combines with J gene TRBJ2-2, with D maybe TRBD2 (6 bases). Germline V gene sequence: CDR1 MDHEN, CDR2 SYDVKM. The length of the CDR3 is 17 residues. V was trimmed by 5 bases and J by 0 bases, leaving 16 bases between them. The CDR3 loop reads CASSPANVAANTGELFF. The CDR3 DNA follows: TGTGCCAGCAGTCCCGCGAACGTAGCGGCGAACACCGGGGAGCTGTTTTTT. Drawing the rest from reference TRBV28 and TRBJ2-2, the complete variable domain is DVKVTQSSRYLVKRTGEKVFLECVQDMDHENMFWYRQDPGLGLRLIYFSYDVKMKEKGDIPEGYSVSREKKERFSLILESASTNQTSMYLCASSPANVAANTGELFFGEGSRLTVL.